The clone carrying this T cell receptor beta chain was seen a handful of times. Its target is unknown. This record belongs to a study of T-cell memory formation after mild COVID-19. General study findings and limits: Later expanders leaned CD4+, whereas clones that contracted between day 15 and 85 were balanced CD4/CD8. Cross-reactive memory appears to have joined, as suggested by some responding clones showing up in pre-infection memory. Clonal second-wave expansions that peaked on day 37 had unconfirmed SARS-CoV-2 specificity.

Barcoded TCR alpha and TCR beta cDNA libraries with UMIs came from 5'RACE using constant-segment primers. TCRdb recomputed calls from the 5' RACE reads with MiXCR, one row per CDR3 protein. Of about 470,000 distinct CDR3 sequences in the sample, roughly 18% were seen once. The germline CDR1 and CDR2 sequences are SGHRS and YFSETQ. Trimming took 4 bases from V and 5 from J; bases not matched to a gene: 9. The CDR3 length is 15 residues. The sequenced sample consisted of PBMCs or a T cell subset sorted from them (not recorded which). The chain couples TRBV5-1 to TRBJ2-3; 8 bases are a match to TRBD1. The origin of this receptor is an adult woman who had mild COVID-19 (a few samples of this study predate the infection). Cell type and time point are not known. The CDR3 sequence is CASSPWTGMGDTQYF. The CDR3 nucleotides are TGCGCCAGCAGCCCATGGACAGGGATGGGAGATACGCAGTATTTT. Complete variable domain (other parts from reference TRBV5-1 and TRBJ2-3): KAGVTQTPRYLIKTRGQQVTLSCSPISGHRSVSWYQQTPGQGLQFLFEYFSETQRNKGNFPGRFSGRQFSNSRSEMNVSTLELGDSALYLCASSPWTGMGDTQYFGPGTRLTVL.